This TCR beta chain came from a study of response to subunit inactivated influenza vaccine. TCRdb re-called the RT-PCR reads with MiXCR, one entry per CDR3 protein. The table includes 550,000 to 800,000 distinct CDR3 sequences, approximately 15% detected once. CDR1 is MNHEY, CDR2 SMNVEV, per germline (reference sequence). V shed 2 bases and J 6 bases; nucleotides not matched to a gene: 7. This CDR3 has 15 residues. The chain couples TRBV27 to TRBJ2-1; TRBD1 matches 7 bases. The sequences come from PBMCs from blood, collected approximately 15 days before vaccination. The receptor comes from a man in his fifties who received an inactivated influenza vaccine. CDR3 sequence (DNA): TGTGCCAGCAGTTTAAAGGGGGCTAGTTTCAATGAGCAGTTCTTC. Protein sequence: CASSLKGASFNEQFF.